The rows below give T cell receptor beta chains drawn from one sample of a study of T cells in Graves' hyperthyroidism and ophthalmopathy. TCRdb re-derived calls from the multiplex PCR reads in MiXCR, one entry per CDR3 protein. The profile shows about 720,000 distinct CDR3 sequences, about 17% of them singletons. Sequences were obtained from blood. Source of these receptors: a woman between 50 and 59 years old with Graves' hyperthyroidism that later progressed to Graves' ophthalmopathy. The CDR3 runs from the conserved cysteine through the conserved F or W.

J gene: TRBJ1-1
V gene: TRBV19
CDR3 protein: CASSMYGNTEAFF

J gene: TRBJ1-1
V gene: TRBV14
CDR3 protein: CASSQVTGGVAFF

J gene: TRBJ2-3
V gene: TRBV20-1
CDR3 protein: CSASVGGTDTQYF

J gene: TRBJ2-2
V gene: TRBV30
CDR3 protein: CAGGTFNTGELFF

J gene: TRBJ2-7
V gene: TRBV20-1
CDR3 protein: CSATVRRSSAYEQYF

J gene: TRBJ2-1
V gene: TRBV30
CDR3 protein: CAWALDGGSYNEQFF

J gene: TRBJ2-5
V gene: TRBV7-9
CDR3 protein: CASSLGSAGGPGETQYF

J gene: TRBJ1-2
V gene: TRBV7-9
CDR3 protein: CASSPPTRNVYGYTF

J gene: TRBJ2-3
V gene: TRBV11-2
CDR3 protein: CASSTRGTSTDTQYF

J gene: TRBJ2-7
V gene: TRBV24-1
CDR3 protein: CATSERRERGTDYEQYF

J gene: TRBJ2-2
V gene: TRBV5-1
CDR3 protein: CASSQGQSTGELFF

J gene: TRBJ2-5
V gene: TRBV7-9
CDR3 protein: CASSLAKESETQYF

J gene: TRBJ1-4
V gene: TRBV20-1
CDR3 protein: CSARDVTGPNEKLFF

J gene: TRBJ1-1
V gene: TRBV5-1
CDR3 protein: CASSSQADTEAFF

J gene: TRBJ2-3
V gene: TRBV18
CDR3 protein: CASSRTDYTDTQYF

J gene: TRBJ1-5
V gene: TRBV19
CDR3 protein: CASSPQGLGQPQHF

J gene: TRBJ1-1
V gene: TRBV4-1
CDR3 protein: CATQLLATGGTEAFF

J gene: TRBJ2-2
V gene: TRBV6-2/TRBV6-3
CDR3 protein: CASSRAGNTGELFF

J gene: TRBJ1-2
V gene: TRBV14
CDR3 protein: CASSQFWTGDRYGYTF

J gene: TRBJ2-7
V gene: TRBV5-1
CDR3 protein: CASSQDRNRPYEQYF

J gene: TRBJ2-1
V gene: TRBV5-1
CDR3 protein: CASSFGGLAGGNEQFF

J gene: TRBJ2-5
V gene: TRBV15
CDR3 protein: CATSSSSSGGGETQYF

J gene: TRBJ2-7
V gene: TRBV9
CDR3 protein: CASSPGQGITYEQYF

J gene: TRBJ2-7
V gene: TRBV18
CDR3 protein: CASSPTDRAYEQYF

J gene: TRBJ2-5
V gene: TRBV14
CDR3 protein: CASSPSAYTNKETQYF

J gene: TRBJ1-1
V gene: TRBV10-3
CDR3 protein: CAISVDEGGTEALF

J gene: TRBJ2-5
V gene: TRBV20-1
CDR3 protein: CSARDGGGGQETQYF

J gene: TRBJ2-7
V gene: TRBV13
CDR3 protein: CASSSDIVPHEQYF

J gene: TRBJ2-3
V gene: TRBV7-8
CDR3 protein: CASRRTADSTDTQYF

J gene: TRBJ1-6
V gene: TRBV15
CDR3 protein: CATSRDREIRGSPLHF

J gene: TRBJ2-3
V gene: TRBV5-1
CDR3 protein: CASSLPSGGYTDTQYF

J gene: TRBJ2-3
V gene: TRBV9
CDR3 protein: CASSNPSGGGGLVQHTDTQYF

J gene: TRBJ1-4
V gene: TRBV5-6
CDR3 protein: CASSLAIREKLFF

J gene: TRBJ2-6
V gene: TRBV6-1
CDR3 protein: CASSTWDSGANVLTF

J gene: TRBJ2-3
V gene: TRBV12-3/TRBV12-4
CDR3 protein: CASSSPYALYTQYF

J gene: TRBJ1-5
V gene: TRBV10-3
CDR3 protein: CAISGSNQPQHF

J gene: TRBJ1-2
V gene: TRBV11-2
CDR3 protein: CASSSPGDYGYTF

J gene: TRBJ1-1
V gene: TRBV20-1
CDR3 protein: CSAGPGTGPNTEAFF

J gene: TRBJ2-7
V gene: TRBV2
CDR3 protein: CASSYREDSYEQYF